The 12 T cell receptor beta chains presented below share a single source sample, sequenced in a study of T cell responses to AZD1222 COVID-19 vaccine. Assay used: immunoSEQ multiplex PCR; TCRdb lists only in-frame clones, some missing. This table has 75,000 to 85,000 clones, roughly 89% appearing once. This specimen was peripheral blood, taken 28 days after the second AZD1222 dose. Receptor source: an adult who received the AZD1222 COVID-19 vaccine.

In its sample, this clone was seen once. The chain recombines TRBV2 with TRBJ1-4, with TRBD1 identical over 10 bases. The ends lost 4 bases at V and 8 bases at J; junction bases unmatched: 7. Germline CDR1 is SNHLY and CDR2 is FYNNEI. The CDR3 spans 15 residues. Here the CDR3 reads CASSAVTGGREKLFF. The CDR3 nucleotides are TGTGCCAGCAGTGCTGTGACAGGGGGCAGGGAAAAACTGTTTTTT.

This chain links TRBV25-1 with TRBJ2-7; the match to TRBD1 covers 9 bases. CDR1 and CDR2 from the germline V gene are MGHDK and SYGVNS. The CDR3 loop spans 17 amino acids. J gave up 4 bases and V 5 bases, and 15 bases lay outside the gene matches. The CDR3 DNA is TGTGCCAGCAGTCCAAGCTTATTGGGACAGGGTGTTTACGAGCAGTACTTC. Translated: CASSPSLLGQGVYEQYF.

This chain connects TRBV6-2 or TRBV6-3 to TRBJ2-1; 9 bases match TRBD2. Trimming removed 5 bases from V and 1 base from J; junction bases left unmatched: 6. There are 16 residues in the CDR3. Germline values: CDR1 MNHEY, CDR2 SVGEGT. CDR3 amino acids: CASSHHSGGSYNEQFF. The CDR3 bases are TGTGCCAGCAGTCATCATAGCGGGGGATCCTACAATGAGCAGTTCTTC.

The V and J genes are TRBV11-2 and TRBJ2-7; 11 bases agree with TRBD2. Unmatched junction bases numbered 13, after V lost 6 bases and J lost 0 bases. The germline CDR1 and CDR2 sequences are SGHAT and FQNNGV. The CDR3 spans 18 residues. As DNA, the CDR3 is TGTGCCAGCAGTCCTTTGCCTAGCGGGGGGACGAGCTCCTACGAGCAGTACTTC. Translation: CASSPLPSGGTSSYEQYF.

This clone was counted only a few times. The chain has TRBV11-2 and TRBJ2-5; 11 bases agree with TRBD2. Germline V gives CDR1 SGHAT, CDR2 FQNNGV. The CDR3 covers 16 residues. Trimming at V came to 1 base and at J to 5 bases, leaving 6 bases not matched to a gene. The chain's CDR3 is CASSLGTGLAGETQYF. DNA for the CDR3: TGTGCCAGCAGCTTAGGCACCGGACTAGCGGGTGAGACCCAGTACTTC.

V gene TRBV18 combines with J gene TRBJ2-7, with 10 bases identical to TRBD2. This CDR3 is built from 16 residues. V shed 0 bases and J 5 bases; nucleotides not matched to a gene: 7. Germline loops: CDR1 KGHSH, CDR2 LQKENI. CDR3 nucleotide sequence: TGTGCCAGCTCACCACCGGTGGTAGCGGGGGGCAACGAGCAGTACTTC. Translated: CASSPPVVAGGNEQYF.

The rearrangement joins TRBV11-2 to TRBJ2-1; 12 nucleotides agree with TRBD2. CDR3 length: 15 amino acids. Per the germline V gene, CDR1 is SGHAT and CDR2 is FQNNGV. With 7 bases clipped from V and 5 bases from J, the junction kept 6 bases outside the gene matches. The CDR3 DNA is TGTGCCAGCACCCAAAGACTAGCGGGGGACAATGAGCAGTTCTTC. Its translation: CASTQRLAGDNEQFF.

The V call is TRBV7-6, the J call TRBJ1-2, with D possibly being TRBD1 (6 bases). The germline V gene encodes CDR1 SGHVS and CDR2 FNYEAQ. V lost 9 bases and J lost 4, with 15 bases in between. This CDR3 comprises 13 residues. The CDR3 sequence is CASGTRRGYGYTF. The CDR3 DNA is TGTGCCAGTGGGACACGGCGGGGCTATGGCTACACCTTC.

The V and J genes are TRBV29-1 and TRBJ1-2, with no clear D. This CDR3 has 10 residues. Germline-derived CDR1 and CDR2 are SQVTM and ANQGSEA. Trimming cost V 0 bases and J 6 bases, with 2 bases left between them. CDR3 region: CSVEDNGYTF. CDR3 bases: TGCAGCGTTGAAGACAATGGCTACACCTTC.

The CDR3: CASSLGDRGQPQHF. CDR3 nucleotides: TGTGCCAGCAGCTTAGGGGACAGGGGTCAGCCCCAGCATTTT. This chain connects TRBV7-6 to TRBJ1-5; TRBD1 agrees at 10 bases. With 1 base clipped from V and 6 bases from J, the junction kept 0 bases outside the gene matches. Germline CDR1 and CDR2: SGHVS and FNYEAQ. The CDR3 runs 14 residues.

The V call is TRBV29-1, the J call TRBJ2-3, with TRBD1 matching 9 bases. Germline CDR1 SQVTM, CDR2 ANQGSEA. V shed 7 bases and J 4 bases; nucleotides not matched to a gene: 9. This CDR3 has 14 residues. The CDR3 is CSAGTGSVADTQYF. CDR3 nucleotide sequence: TGCAGCGCCGGGACAGGGTCGGTGGCAGATACGCAGTATTTT.

The chain combines TRBV5-1 with TRBJ1-5; D unresolved. The CDR3 length is 13 residues. Trimming left V 2 bases short and J 5 bases short, with 8 bases between. From germline, CDR1 is SGHRS and CDR2 YFSETQ. The CDR3 spells CASSFDWDQPQHF. CDR3 sequence (DNA): TGCGCCAGCAGCTTTGACTGGGATCAGCCCCAGCATTTT.